Listed here are 27 T cell receptor beta chains from one sample, sequenced in a study of T cell responses to AZD1222 COVID-19 vaccine. The assay was immunoSEQ multiplex PCR, and TCRdb's table has in-frame clones only and misses some. The sample has roughly 81,000 clones, approximately 88% seen once. Material: peripheral blood, obtained on day 0 of AZD1222 vaccination. These receptor sequences come from an adult in good health.

The chain carries TRBV2 and TRBJ2-7; D gene uncertain. Per germline, CDR1 SNHLY and CDR2 FYNNEI. CDR3 size: 14 residues. The V gene lost 4 bases and the J gene lost 2 bases, with 12 bases spanning the gap. The CDR3 region has the DNA TGTGCCAGCAGTGGACTGGGTCAGACCTACGAGCAGTACTTC. It translates to CASSGLGQTYEQYF.

The chain employs TRBV5-1 and TRBJ2-7, with D uncertain. Germline V gene lookup returns CDR1 SGHRS and CDR2 YFSETQ. Trimming shortened V by 0 bases and J by 1 base, and 14 bases separated the two germline ends. CDR3 length: 16 residues. CDR3 sequence (DNA): TGCGCCAGCAGCTTGGTTTTGTCTTCCCAATCCTACGAGCAGTACTTC. Translated: CASSLVLSSQSYEQYF.

The chain is built from TRBV18 and TRBJ1-2, with unresolved D. The CDR3 is 13 residues long. The germline gives CDR1 KGHSH, CDR2 LQKENI. Trimming took off 3 bases at V and 4 bases at J, with 9 bases between the two ends. DNA for the CDR3: TGTGCCAGCTCACCCGAGGGTAGCTATGGCTACACCTTC. It encodes CASSPEGSYGYTF.

The gene calls are TRBV20-1 and TRBJ2-7; the match to TRBD2 covers 9 bases. This CDR3 spans 14 amino acids. Germline V lookup: CDR1 DFQATT, CDR2 SNEGSKA (reference sequence). Unmatched junction bases numbered 5, after V lost 3 bases and J lost 2 bases. The CDR3 loop reads CSASTRTSAYEQYF. The CDR3 DNA sequence: TGCAGTGCTAGTACCCGGACTAGCGCCTACGAGCAGTACTTC.

This chain links TRBV5-6 with TRBJ2-5; possibly TRBD2 for D (7 bases). CDR1 is SGHDT and CDR2 is YYEEEE in the germline V gene. The ends were cut back, 4 bases at V and 5 bases at J, with 21 bases in the middle. The CDR3 is 16 residues long. Written as DNA, the CDR3 is TGTGCCAGCAGCCCTACGGAGGGGGGGGAGGCGGAGACCCAGTACTTC. As protein: CASSPTEGGEAETQYF.

This chain uses TRBV29-1 with TRBJ1-2; 8 nucleotides agree with TRBD1. In germline, CDR1 is SQVTM, CDR2 ANQGSEA. The CDR3 loop spans 13 amino acids. V lost 1 base, J lost 6 bases, and 4 bases stayed unmatched. CDR3: CSVEGQGLHGYTF. The CDR3 DNA reads TGCAGCGTTGAAGGACAGGGGTTGCATGGCTACACCTTC. The full variable domain, its missing parts supplied by reference TRBV29-1 and TRBJ1-2, is SAVISQKPSRDICQRGTSLTIQCQVDSQVTMMFWYRQQPGQSLTLIATANQGSEATYESGFVIDKFPISRPNLTFSTLTVSNMSPEDSSIYLCSVEGQGLHGYTFGSGTRLTVV.

The chain links TRBV5-1 to TRBJ2-1; TRBD2 matches 10 bases. CDR3 size: 16 residues. Germline V CDR1 and CDR2: SGHRS, YFSETQ. After removal of 4 bases from V and 2 bases from J, the junction contained 6 bases not matched to a gene. CDR3 loop: CASSIRAGGTYNEQFF. The DNA of the CDR3 is TGCGCCAGCAGCATCCGAGCGGGAGGGACCTACAATGAGCAGTTCTTC.

The chain combines TRBV13 with TRBJ1-6, with TRBD1 matching over 10 bases. This CDR3 has 20 amino acids. Germline CDR1 PRHDT, CDR2 FYEKMQ (reference sequence). After removal of 5 bases from V and 1 base from J, the junction contained 14 bases not matched to a gene. CDR3 sequence: CASSTTAGTGDSSYNSPLHF. Here the CDR3 DNA reads TGTGCCAGCAGCACCACAGCCGGGACAGGGGATTCTTCCTATAATTCACCCCTCCACTTT.

The chain couples TRBV7-9 to TRBJ2-5, with no clear D. CDR1 SEHNR and CDR2 FQNEAQ come from the germline V gene (reference sequence). V dropped 8 bases and J dropped 5 bases, with 9 bases sitting between them. The CDR3 loop spans 11 amino acids. The CDR3 region has the DNA TGTGCCAGCGGGCTGGTGGAGACCCAGTACTTC. It translates to CASGLVETQYF.

This clone is judged medium-sized. The chain links TRBV5-6 to TRBJ1-1; 11 positions match TRBD1. The junction had 6 bases not matched to a gene; V was cut back by 3 bases and J by 8 bases. CDR3 size: 14 residues. Germline CDR1 is SGHDT and CDR2 is YYEEEE. The DNA of the CDR3 is TGTGCCAGCAGCTGGGGGACAGGGGGAATAGAAGCTTTCTTT. Its protein is CASSWGTGGIEAFF.

The chain carries TRBV7-8 and TRBJ2-7; perhaps TRBD1 as D (5 bases). V shed 5 bases and J shed 2 bases, with 13 bases lying between them. The CDR3 has 14 amino acids. The germline V gene has CDR1 SGHVS and CDR2 FQNEAQ. This chain's CDR3 is CASSILTGTYEQYF. The CDR3 coding sequence is TGTGCCAGCAGCATACTCACAGGTACCTACGAGCAGTACTTC.

This chain uses TRBV18 with TRBJ1-1, with 7 bases that match TRBD1. The CDR3 has 14 amino acids. CDR1 KGHSH and CDR2 LQKENI come from the germline V gene. V shed 5 bases and J 1 base; nucleotides not matched to a gene: 4. The CDR3 DNA is TGTGCCAGCTCATTACGACAGGGGAACACTGAAGCTTTCTTT. Amino acid sequence: CASSLRQGNTEAFF.

CDR3: CASSQDTSGRFNEQFF. In nucleotides, the CDR3 is TGTGCCAGCAGCCAAGATACTAGCGGGAGGTTCAATGAGCAGTTCTTC. The rearrangement uses TRBV3-1 (or the pseudogene TRBV3-2) and TRBJ2-1; 12 bases match TRBD2. The germline gives CDR1 LGHDT, CDR2 YNNKEL (reference sequence). CDR3 length: 16 amino acids. Trimming at V came to 0 bases and at J to 6 bases, leaving 3 bases not matched to a gene.

The chain has TRBV6-2 or TRBV6-3 and TRBJ2-7; 10 positions agree with TRBD1. CDR3 length equals 17 residues. CDR1 is MNHEY, CDR2 SVGEGT, per germline. The J segment lost 4 bases and the V segment lost 3 bases, leaving 12 bases of the junction unmatched. The CDR3 protein is CASSYLTGTGERYEQYF. The CDR3 DNA reads TGTGCCAGCAGTTATTTAACCGGGACAGGGGAACGATACGAGCAGTACTTC.

The chain is built from TRBV18 and TRBJ1-2; D not certain. The germline V gene encodes CDR1 KGHSH and CDR2 LQKENI. V dropped 3 bases and J dropped 2 bases, with 7 bases sitting between them. The CDR3 consists of 13 residues. The CDR3 reads CASSPGTNYGYTF. DNA of the CDR3: TGTGCCAGCTCACCGGGAACCAACTATGGCTACACCTTC.

The J gene is TRBJ2-1, the V gene TRBV6-5, with D uncertain. Between the trimmed V and J ends, which lost 6 bases and 1 base, there was a span of 4 bases. Germline V gene lookup returns CDR1 MNHEY and CDR2 SVGAGI. CDR3 length equals 12 residues. The CDR3 DNA sequence: TGTGCCAGCAGGACATCCTACAATGAGCAGTTCTTC. Protein sequence: CASRTSYNEQFF.

This chain links TRBV27 with TRBJ1-2; D not certain. The CDR3 runs to 16 residues. V shed 6 bases and J shed 4 bases, with 21 bases lying between them. Germline V gene sequence: CDR1 MNHEY, CDR2 SMNVEV (reference sequence). The CDR3 DNA reads TGTGCCAGCAGGTCATGGCAGAGTAATGTCGTCTATGGCTACACCTTC. This gives the protein CASRSWQSNVVYGYTF.

The chain is built from TRBV9 and TRBJ2-3; 8 positions match TRBD2. The trim removed 0 bases at V and 6 bases at J, leaving 3 bases unmatched. The CDR3 loop spans 14 amino acids. The germline CDR1 and CDR2 sequences are SGDLS and YYNGEE. The CDR3 DNA reads TGTGCCAGCAGCGTAGAAGCGGGAGCGGATACGCAGTATTTT. Protein: CASSVEAGADTQYF.

This sequence joins TRBV9 and TRBJ2-1; perhaps TRBD1 as D (6 bases). The CDR3 length is 17 residues. V was trimmed by 2 bases and J by 5 bases, leaving 20 bases between them. Germline assignment: CDR1 SGDLS and CDR2 YYNGEE. CDR3 amino acids: CASSVPLKQGNNNEQFF. The CDR3 nucleotides read TGTGCCAGCAGCGTCCCCCTTAAACAGGGTAACAACAATGAGCAGTTCTTC.

V usage is TRBV4-2 and J usage is TRBJ2-4; 13 bases are shared with TRBD2. Losses at the gene ends were 4 bases for V and 15 bases for J; bases not matched to a gene: 12. Germline values: CDR1 LGHNA, CDR2 YNFKEQ. The length of the CDR3 is 15 residues. The CDR3 protein is CASSPGLAGVKGSYF. The CDR3 DNA follows: TGTGCCAGCAGCCCCGGACTAGCGGGAGTAAAGGGATCGTACTTC.

The chain has TRBV7-3 and TRBJ2-1, with TRBD2 matching 9 bases. Trimming cost V 6 bases and J 0 bases; bases outside gene matches: 9. Germline V CDR1 and CDR2: SGHTA, FQGTGA. The CDR3 covers 17 residues. The CDR3 nucleotides are TGTGCCAGCAGGCCCTCAATTAGCGGGAGCTCCTACAATGAGCAGTTCTTC. This translates into CASRPSISGSSYNEQFF.

The V call is TRBV11-3, the J call TRBJ2-5; D is unclear. From germline, CDR1 is SGHNT and CDR2 YENEEA. Trimming pared 0 bases from V and 2 bases from J, leaving 4 bases between. The CDR3 has 13 amino acids. The CDR3 DNA follows: TGTGCCAGCAGCTTAGACAGGCAAGAGACCCAGTACTTC. This codes for CASSLDRQETQYF.

The rearrangement joins TRBV5-4 to TRBJ1-6, with TRBD1 identical over 11 bases. Germline-derived CDR1 and CDR2 are SGHNT and YYREEE (reference sequence). The CDR3 runs to 15 residues. The J segment lost 10 bases and the V segment lost 4 bases, leaving 7 bases of the junction unmatched. This chain's CDR3 is CASSPGQGAGSPLHF. CDR3 DNA: TGTGCCAGCAGCCCCGGACAGGGGGCTGGATCACCCCTCCACTTT. Full variable domain (rest looked up from reference TRBV5-4 and TRBJ1-6): ETGVTQSPTHLIKTRGQQVTLRCSSQSGHNTVSWYQQALGQGPQFIFQYYREEENGRGNFPPRFSGLQFPNYSSELNVNALELDDSALYLCASSPGQGAGSPLHFGNGTRLTVT.

This chain connects TRBV29-1 to TRBJ2-7; possibly TRBD2 for D (5 bases). Germline CDR1 reads SQVTM; CDR2 reads ANQGSEA. Trimming stripped 6 bases from V and 3 bases from J, with 9 bases between. This CDR3 has 11 amino acids. In nucleotides, the CDR3 is TGCAGCGTAGTAGCGATCTACGAGCAGTACTTC. Translation: CSVVAIYEQYF.

The chain combines TRBV5-4 with TRBJ1-2; TRBD1 aligns across 10 bases. Germline values: CDR1 SGHNT, CDR2 YYREEE (reference sequence). V was pared by 1 base and J by 2 bases, with 8 bases of the junction left unmatched. This CDR3 region has 17 residues. CDR3 residues: CASSLPSGTGENYGYTF. CDR3 DNA sequence: TGTGCCAGCAGCTTGCCCTCCGGGACAGGGGAGAACTATGGCTACACCTTC.

The rearrangement joins TRBV12-3 or TRBV12-4 to TRBJ1-1, with D possibly TRBD1 on 5 matching bases. The CDR3 spans 13 residues. Deletions cut 5 bases from V and 4 bases from J, with 11 bases between. CDR3 residues: CASSPGRGTEAFF. In nucleotides, the CDR3 is TGTGCCAGCAGTCCCGGGAGGGGCACTGAAGCTTTCTTT.

The chain links TRBV14 to TRBJ1-6; D is perhaps TRBD1 (6 bases). Between the trimmed V and J ends, which lost 3 bases and 9 bases, there was a span of 18 bases. Germline V gene lookup returns CDR1 SGHDN and CDR2 FVKESK. The CDR3 contains 16 residues. CDR3 in DNA: TGTGCCAGCAGCCATCTCCCCGGGACATCTCGTTCACCCCTCCACTTT. Residues: CASSHLPGTSRSPLHF.